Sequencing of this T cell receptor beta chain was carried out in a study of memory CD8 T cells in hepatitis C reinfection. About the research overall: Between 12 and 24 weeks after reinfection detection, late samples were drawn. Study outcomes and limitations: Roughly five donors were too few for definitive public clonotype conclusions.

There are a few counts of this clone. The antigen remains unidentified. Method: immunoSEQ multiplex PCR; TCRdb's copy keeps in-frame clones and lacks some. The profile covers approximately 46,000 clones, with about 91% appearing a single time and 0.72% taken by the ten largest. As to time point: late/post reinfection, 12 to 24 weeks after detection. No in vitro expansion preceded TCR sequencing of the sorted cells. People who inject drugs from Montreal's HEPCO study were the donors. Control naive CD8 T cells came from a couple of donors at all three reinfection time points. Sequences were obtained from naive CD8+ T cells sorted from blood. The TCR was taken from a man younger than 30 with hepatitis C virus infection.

The CDR3 DNA sequence: TGCGCCAGCAGCCAAGAAAGTGTCCGGGGTTATAACTATGGCTACACCTTC. Encoded protein: CASSQESVRGYNYGYTF. This chain connects TRBV4-3 to TRBJ1-2; D unclear. The length of the CDR3 is 17 residues. Trimming took 0 bases from V and 1 from J, leaving 15 bases between them. Germline CDR1 and CDR2: LGHNA and YSLEER.